This T cell receptor beta chain was found in a study of early T cells in non-severe SARS-CoV-2 infection. Individual cDNA molecules were tagged with unique molecular identifiers, the study reported. TCRdb re-called the 5' RACE reads through MiXCR, storing one row per CDR3 protein. The table has tens of thousands of distinct CDR3 sequences, roughly 15% seen once; the top ten hold approximately 3.8%. Trimming removed 4 bases from V and 2 bases from J; junction bases left unmatched: 10. The germline CDR1 and CDR2 sequences are GTSNPN and SVGIG (reference sequence). The CDR3 consists of 16 residues. The study's findings and limits: VDJdb matching skewed toward anti-spike CD8 responses, missing private and CD4 specificities.

About this clonotype itself: Its antigen is currently unknown.

The V call is TRBV30, the J call TRBJ1-2; 10 bases align to TRBD1. The specimen comprised whole blood, sampled at baseline. This TCR was sampled from an adult who was a healthcare worker with PCR-confirmed SARS-CoV-2 infection or an uninfected control (not recorded which). The CDR3 reads CAWIRRDRGINYGYTF. The CDR3 bases are TGTGCCTGGATTCGAAGGGACAGGGGTATCAACTATGGCTACACCTTC.